The 30 T cell receptor beta chains presented below share a single source sample, sequenced in a study of post-analysis software for immune sequencing data. Broader study findings: The five TRBV segments detected at higher frequency in patients than in controls included TRBV5-6, TRBV5-1 and TRBV20-1.

Unique molecular identifiers were present in the TCR beta cDNA libraries. Via MiXCR, TCRdb re-called the PCR reads, giving one row per CDR3 protein. The data contain under 200,000 distinct CDR3 sequences, 25% to 35% of them singletons. Their cognate antigens are unknown. Sequenced: blood. The receptors originated from a girl aged 2-17 years with multiple sclerosis.

In this sample, this clonotype turned up a few times. At one end the junction does not follow the germline gene, possibly because of a read error. This chain links TRBV20-1 with TRBJ1-6; 7 bases agree with TRBD1. The CDR3 length is 15 residues. CDR1 DFQATT and CDR2 SNEGSKA come from the germline V gene (reference sequence). CDR3 nucleotides: TGCAGTGCTAGAGATCCGGCCAGGGGGTCTTCACCCCCCCACTTT. Amino acids: CSARDPARGSSPPHF.

The rearrangement joins TRBV12-3 or TRBV12-4 to TRBJ1-2; the D is unclear. V lost 6 bases and J lost 7, with 21 bases in between. This CDR3 spans 15 amino acids. The CDR3 is CASSYNSGGSGGYTF. For the CDR3, the DNA is TGTGCCAGCAGCTATAACTCAGGTGGGAGTGGTGGCTACACCTTC.

A word on this clonotype: A much bigger clone sits one base away, suggesting this may be a read error. This chain links TRBV20-1 with TRBJ2-7; 7 nucleotides agree with TRBD2. CDR3 size: 14 residues. Germline assignment: CDR1 DFQATT and CDR2 SNEGSKA (reference sequence). For the CDR3, the DNA is TGCAATGCTTCCGAGCGGGGTTACTACAATGAGCAGTACTTC. Protein product: CNASERGYYNEQYF.

The rearrangement joins TRBV5-5 to TRBJ2-2; D gene ambiguous. CDR1 is SGHKS, CDR2 YYEKEE, per germline (reference sequence). V lost 0 bases and J lost 5, with 8 bases in between. The CDR3 has 14 residues. The CDR3 region is CASSLVHSTGELFF. The CDR3, as DNA: TGTGCCAGCAGCTTGGTACATTCGACCGGGGAGCTGTTTTTT. The complete variable domain, with remaining parts taken from reference TRBV5-5 and TRBJ2-2, reads DAGVTQSPTHLIKTRGQQVTLRCSPISGHKSVSWYQQVLGQGPQFIFQYYEKEERGRGNFPDRFSARQFPNYSSELNVNALLLGDSALYLCASSLVHSTGELFFGEGSRLTVL.

This clonotype was found once. A junction end diverges from the germline sequence, so it may reflect a read error. This chain links TRBV4-1 with TRBJ1-4; tentatively, D is TRBD1 (5 bases). The CDR3 length is 16 residues. The germline V gene has CDR1 MGHRA and CDR2 YSYEKL. CDR3 coding DNA: TGCGCCGGCAGCCAGCCGAGGGGCCGGGCTAATGAAAAACCGTTTTTT. This codes for CAGSQPRGRANEKPFF.

Worth noting for this clonotype: This may be a read error: a much more frequent sequence differs by one nucleotide. The V gene is TRBV4-2, the J gene TRBJ2-7; 7 bases agree with TRBD2. CDR3 length: 13 residues. Trimming at V came to 4 bases and at J to 9 bases, leaving 9 bases not matched to a gene. In germline, CDR1 is LGHNA, CDR2 YNFKEQ. In nucleotides, the CDR3 is TGTGCCAGCAGCCGGTTAACTAGCGAAATGCAGTACTTC. It specifies CASSRLTSEMQYF.

The chain couples TRBV2 to TRBJ2-1; weak D call: TRBD2 (5 bases). V was clipped by 6 bases and J by 9 bases, with 12 bases between them. The CDR3 covers 12 residues. The V gene's germline CDR1 is SNHLY and CDR2 FYNNEI. CDR3 sequence: CASSATGVEQFF. The CDR3 region has the DNA TGTGCCAGCAGCGCAACCGGGGTTGAGCAGTTCTTC.

Details on this clonotype: A much larger clone differs by one base, so this may be a read error. The chain joins TRBV9 to TRBJ2-7; 14 bases are a match to TRBD2. V dropped 4 bases and J dropped 9; count of bases not matched to a gene: 9. Per germline, CDR1 SGDLS and CDR2 YYNGEE. This CDR3 spans 15 amino acids. The chain's CDR3 is CASSSGLAGGDGQYF. The CDR3 DNA follows: TGTGCCAGCAGCTCTGGACTAGCGGGGGGAGACGGGCAGTACTTC.

Notes on this clonotype: Since a much larger clone is just one base distant, this may be a read error. This chain uses TRBV30 with TRBJ2-5; 8 positions match TRBD2. CDR1 is GTSNPN, CDR2 SVGIG, per germline (reference sequence). The CDR3 extends over 10 amino acids. After removal of 8 bases from V and 11 bases from J, the junction contained 7 bases not matched to a gene. The CDR3 DNA reads as TGTGCCGGAGGTCGGGAGGGGCAGTACTTC. Its translation is CAGGREGQYF.

V usage is TRBV6-5 and J usage is TRBJ1-6, with a tentative D call TRBD1 (6 bases). CDR3 length: 14 amino acids. Trimming removed 5 bases from V and 6 bases from J, with 11 bases in between. CDR1 and CDR2 from the germline V gene are MNHEY and SVGAGI. CDR3 bases: TGTGCCAGCAGTCACAGGGAGTTTAATTCACCCCTCCACTTT. The encoded protein is CASSHREFNSPLHF.

The sample holds many counts of this clonotype. This rearrangement joins TRBV12-3 or TRBV12-4 to TRBJ2-5, with a weak D call TRBD2 (7 bases). The CDR3 runs 13 residues. V was trimmed by 8 bases and J by 5 bases, leaving 15 bases between them. The CDR3 sequence: CASSWGGAETQYF. The CDR3 DNA reads as TGTGCCAGCTCCTGGGGGGGCGCCGAGACCCAGTACTTC.

This clonotype was recorded many times. The chain uses TRBV4-1 and TRBJ1-1; a weak D match, TRBD1 (5 bases). The germline V and J ends were trimmed by 1 base and 11 bases, with 17 bases remaining between them. Germline V lookup: CDR1 MGHRA, CDR2 YSYEKL. The CDR3 is made up of 14 amino acids. CDR3 sequence reads: CASSQASGRSMAFF. CDR3 DNA: TGCGCCAGCAGCCAAGCCTCGGGGCGGAGCATGGCTTTCTTT.

Details on this clonotype: A read error is possible here, since a much larger clone lies one base away. The V call is TRBV7-9, the J call TRBJ2-5; possibly TRBD1 for D (5 bases). Germline V lookup: CDR1 SEHNR, CDR2 FQNEAQ (reference sequence). The CDR3 spans 14 residues. This CDR3 is CASNLGDLGQTQYF. In nucleotides, the CDR3 is TGTGCCAGCAACTTAGGGGATCTCGGGCAGACCCAGTACTTC.

The chain links TRBV2 to TRBJ2-1; 14 nucleotides align to TRBD2. Germline V lookup: CDR1 SNHLY, CDR2 FYNNEI. The CDR3 loop spans 14 amino acids. Losses at the gene ends were 6 bases for V and 13 bases for J; bases not matched to a gene: 8. The CDR3 here is CASRMTSGRETQFF. CDR3 DNA: TGTGCCAGCAGGATGACTAGCGGGAGGGAGACCCAGTTCTTC. Combining the CDR3 with reference TRBV2 and TRBJ2-1 gives the whole variable domain EPEVTQTPSHQVTQMGQEVILRCVPISNHLYFYWYRQILGQKVEFLVSFYNNEISEKSEIFDDQFSVERPDGSNFTLKIRSTKLEDSAMYFCASRMTSGRETQFFGPGTRLTVL.

At least ten counts were recorded for this clonotype. This chain uses TRBV4-1 with TRBJ2-5; D gene uncertain. Germline CDR1 is MGHRA and CDR2 is YSYEKL. V lost 0 bases and J lost 5, with 10 bases in between. The CDR3 is 14 residues long. Here the CDR3 DNA reads TGCGCCAGCAGCCAAGATGGTCCGGGTGAGACCCAGTACTTC. Amino acids: CASSQDGPGETQYF.

In its sample, this clonotype was seen once. V gene TRBV12-3 or TRBV12-4 combines with J gene TRBJ1-3; D is uncertain. There are 17 residues in the CDR3. V lost 3 bases to trimming and J lost 5 bases, with 20 bases between them. As DNA, the CDR3 is TGTGCCAGCAGTTTCCCAGTCGGTGTTCCACTAAGAAACACCATATATTTT. This gives the protein CASSFPVGVPLRNTIYF.

This clonotype was seen more than once but under ten times. V is TRBV19 and J is TRBJ2-4; D is tentatively TRBD1 or TRBD2 (5 bases each). This CDR3 spans 14 amino acids. The ends were cut back, 5 bases at V and 8 bases at J, with 16 bases in the middle. CDR1 is LNHDA, CDR2 SQIVND, per germline (reference sequence). The CDR3 sequence is CASSGPPRGDIQYF. DNA of the CDR3: TGTGCCAGTAGTGGACCTCCTAGGGGAGACATTCAGTACTTC. Full variable domain (missing parts from reference TRBV19 and TRBJ2-4): DGGITQSPKYLFRKEGQNVTLSCEQNLNHDAMYWYRQDPGQGLRLIYYSQIVNDFQKGDIAEGYSVSREKKESFPLTVTSAQKNPTAFYLCASSGPPRGDIQYFGAGTRLSVL.

About this clonotype itself: A much larger clone differs by one base, so this may be a read error. V gene TRBV20-1 combines with J gene TRBJ1-2; D remains unclear. Trimming removed 0 bases from V and 8 bases from J, with 13 bases in between. In germline, CDR1 is DFQATT, CDR2 SNEGSKA (reference sequence). The CDR3 runs 13 residues. The CDR3 coding sequence is TGCAGTGCTAGAGATGGGGTTACAGACGGCTACACCTTC. Protein product: CSARDGVTDGYTF.

This clonotype has a handful of counts. The V gene is TRBV12-3 or TRBV12-4, the J gene TRBJ2-5, with 8 nucleotides matching TRBD2. The closer fit of TRBJ2-7 to the DNA end suggests the J call may be wrong. The CDR3 sequence is 15 residues long. DNA for the CDR3: TGTGCCAGCAGTTTAGTAGTCCGGGGGGGCTACGAGCAGTACTTC. It is translated as CASSLVVRGGYEQYF.

This clonotype was detected many times. The chain is built from TRBV5-1 and TRBJ2-3; a possible D gene is TRBD2 (5 bases). V gave up 7 bases and J gave up 4 bases, with 7 bases separating them. This CDR3 contains 11 residues. The germline V gene has CDR1 SGHRS and CDR2 YFSETQ. The DNA for the CDR3 is TGCGCCAGCCGGGATTCAGATACGCAGTATTTT. It encodes CASRDSDTQYF.

This clonotype was counted a few times. This chain joins TRBV5-6 and TRBJ1-1; tentative D call: TRBD1 (5 bases). CDR3 size: 16 residues. Trimming left V 3 bases short and J 0 bases short, with 15 bases between. Germline V gene sequence: CDR1 SGHDT, CDR2 YYEEEE. The CDR3 region has the DNA TGTGCCAGCAGCTATGGGCAGGGTCGGGTGAACACTGAAGCTTTCTTT. Translated: CASSYGQGRVNTEAFF.

V usage is TRBV5-1 and J usage is TRBJ2-1, with D perhaps matching TRBD2 (6 bases). The ends were cut back, 5 bases at V and 0 bases at J, with 15 bases in the middle. The CDR3 totals 16 residues. The germline V gene encodes CDR1 SGHRS and CDR2 YFSETQ. The CDR3 is CASSVVPGSSYNEQFF. The CDR3 DNA reads TGCGCCAGCAGTGTCGTACCCGGGAGCTCCTACAATGAGCAGTTCTTC.

This clonotype was observed at least ten times. The chain has TRBV7-8 and TRBJ2-7; tentative D call: TRBD1 (5 bases). Trimming left V 7 bases short and J 0 bases short, with 22 bases between. Germline assignment: CDR1 SGHVS and CDR2 FQNEAQ. The CDR3 is 17 amino acids. CDR3 DNA: TGTGCCAGCAACGGCCGTAAAGGGGTCCTCTCCTCCTACGAGCAGTACTTC. Its translation is CASNGRKGVLSSYEQYF.

In this sample, this clonotype turned up many times. The chain has TRBV15 and TRBJ2-7; no clear D. The CDR3 is 13 residues long. V was trimmed by 0 bases and J by 4 bases, leaving 7 bases between them. Germline V gene lookup returns CDR1 LNHNV and CDR2 YYDKDF (reference sequence). The CDR3 DNA follows: TGTGCCACCAGCAGAGATAAGGGATACGAGCAGTACTTC. This gives the protein CATSRDKGYEQYF.

With respect to this clonotype: This may come from a read error, since a much larger clone is one base off. The rearrangement uses TRBV4-2 and TRBJ1-2; 8 nucleotides match TRBD1. V shed 1 base and J 1 base; nucleotides not matched to a gene: 5. The germline CDR1 and CDR2 sequences are LGHNA and YNFKEQ. This CDR3 has 16 residues. CDR3 residues: CASSQGRTGGNYGYTF. The CDR3 DNA sequence: TGTGCCAGCAGCCAAGGGCGAACAGGGGGTAACTATGGCTACACCTTC.

CDR3 residues: CASSQDSSPLHF. CDR3 DNA sequence: TGTGCCAGCAGCCAAGATAGTTCACCCCTCCACTTT. J is TRBJ1-6 and V is TRBV3-1; D is uncertain. V was clipped by 0 bases and J by 9 bases, with 3 bases between them. This CDR3 comprises 12 residues. Germline V gene lookup returns CDR1 LGHDT and CDR2 YNNKEL (reference sequence).

The genes are TRBV20-1 and TRBJ2-1; D unresolved. V shed 5 bases and J shed 0 bases, with 11 bases lying between them. Germline V gene lookup returns CDR1 DFQATT and CDR2 SNEGSKA (reference sequence). CDR3 size: 14 residues. The CDR3 nucleotides read TGCAGTGCTTCTCGGGTGAGCTCCTACAATGAGCAGTTCTTC. This translates into CSASRVSSYNEQFF.

The CDR3 DNA is TGCAGTGCTACCAGGCCGGCGGCCTATGGCTACACCTTC. Translated: CSATRPAAYGYTF. The chain uses TRBV20-1 and TRBJ1-2, with D uncertain. Germline CDR1 reads DFQATT; CDR2 reads SNEGSKA (reference sequence). The length of the CDR3 is 13 residues. With 4 bases removed from V and 4 bases from J, the gap between germline ends came to 13 bases.

This clonotype occurred many times. V and J are TRBV7-9 and TRBJ2-1, with 8 bases matching TRBD2. This CDR3 comprises 15 residues. Trimming removed 6 bases from V and 1 base from J; junction bases left unmatched: 5. Germline lookup yields CDR1 SEHNR and CDR2 FQNEAQ (reference sequence). The CDR3: CASRKGGGSYNEQFF. DNA for the CDR3: TGTGCCAGCAGAAAAGGCGGGGGGTCCTACAATGAGCAGTTCTTC.

With respect to this clonotype: Germline and junction disagree at one end, which may indicate a read error. The chain is built from TRBV28 and TRBJ2-1, with TRBD2 matching over 10 bases. Germline loops: CDR1 MDHEN, CDR2 SYDVKM. The CDR3 sequence is 17 residues long. CDR3 loop: CVSSLWVAGGSYNEQFF. The CDR3 region has the DNA TGTGTCAGCAGTTTGTGGGTAGCGGGAGGTTCCTACAATGAGCAGTTCTTC.